This passage covers 5 T cell receptor beta chains from one sample sequenced in a study of shared clonotypes between healthy human individuals. Clones were sequenced by immunoSEQ multiplex PCR, and TCRdb holds only the in-frame ones, with some missing. The data hold approximately 2,300,000 clones, with 85% to 95% observed a single time. The sequenced sample was naive CD4+ T cells from PBMCs. Noted subset: CD45RA+ positively selected. The receptors here all came from a man aged 18 to 29 in good health. Some clones in this sample may be carry-over from other donors' samples.

This chain joins TRBV7-3 and TRBJ2-7, with D perhaps TRBD1 (6 bases). Trimming cost V 4 bases and J 9 bases, with 19 bases left between them. Germline V gene lookup returns CDR1 SGHTA and CDR2 FQGTGA. There are 14 residues in the CDR3. The CDR3 nucleotides read TGTGCCAGCAGCTCCGGACAGTCCTCCTGGGTGCAGTACTTC. Protein product: CASSSGQSSWVQYF.

This chain uses TRBV7-2 with TRBJ1-2; TRBD1 agrees at 7 bases. Germline V gene lookup returns CDR1 SGHTA and CDR2 FQGNSA. The trim removed 5 bases at V and 2 bases at J, leaving 8 bases unmatched. The CDR3 is made up of 15 amino acids. The CDR3 DNA follows: TGTGCCAGCAGCGCGGGACAGACGAGAAACTATGGCTACACCTTC. This translates into CASSAGQTRNYGYTF.

The genes are TRBV5-1 and TRBJ2-1, with D possibly matching TRBD2 (6 bases). CDR3 size: 15 residues. The V gene lost 5 bases and the J gene lost 0 bases, with 12 bases spanning the gap. The V gene's germline CDR1 is SGHRS and CDR2 YFSETQ. DNA of the CDR3: TGCGCCAGCAGGTGGGGCGGGACCTCCTACAATGAGCAGTTCTTC. This encodes CASRWGGTSYNEQFF.

The chain recombines TRBV5-1 with TRBJ1-3; D ambiguous. Looked up from germline, CDR1 is SGHRS and CDR2 is YFSETQ. The CDR3 loop spans 13 amino acids. With 5 bases removed from V and 1 base from J, the gap between germline ends came to 7 bases. CDR3 region: CASRSYSGNTIYF. CDR3 DNA sequence: TGCGCCAGCAGATCCTATTCTGGAAACACCATATATTTT. Drawing the rest from reference TRBV5-1 and TRBJ1-3, the complete variable domain is KAGVTQTPRYLIKTRGQQVTLSCSPISGHRSVSWYQQTPGQGLQFLFEYFSETQRNKGNFPGRFSGRQFSNSRSEMNVSTLELGDSALYLCASRSYSGNTIYFGEGSWLTVV.

This rearrangement joins TRBV28 to TRBJ2-3; 7 bases agree with TRBD1. Germline lookup yields CDR1 MDHEN and CDR2 SYDVKM. The J segment lost 5 bases and the V segment lost 4 bases, leaving 6 bases of the junction unmatched. This CDR3 spans 14 amino acids. CDR3 nucleotides: TGTGCCAGCAGTTCAACAGGGGTCGGAGATACGCAGTATTTT. Its translation is CASSSTGVGDTQYF. Combining the CDR3 with reference TRBV28 and TRBJ2-3 gives the whole variable domain DVKVTQSSRYLVKRTGEKVFLECVQDMDHENMFWYRQDPGLGLRLIYFSYDVKMKEKGDIPEGYSVSREKKERFSLILESASTNQTSMYLCASSSTGVGDTQYFGPGTRLTVL.